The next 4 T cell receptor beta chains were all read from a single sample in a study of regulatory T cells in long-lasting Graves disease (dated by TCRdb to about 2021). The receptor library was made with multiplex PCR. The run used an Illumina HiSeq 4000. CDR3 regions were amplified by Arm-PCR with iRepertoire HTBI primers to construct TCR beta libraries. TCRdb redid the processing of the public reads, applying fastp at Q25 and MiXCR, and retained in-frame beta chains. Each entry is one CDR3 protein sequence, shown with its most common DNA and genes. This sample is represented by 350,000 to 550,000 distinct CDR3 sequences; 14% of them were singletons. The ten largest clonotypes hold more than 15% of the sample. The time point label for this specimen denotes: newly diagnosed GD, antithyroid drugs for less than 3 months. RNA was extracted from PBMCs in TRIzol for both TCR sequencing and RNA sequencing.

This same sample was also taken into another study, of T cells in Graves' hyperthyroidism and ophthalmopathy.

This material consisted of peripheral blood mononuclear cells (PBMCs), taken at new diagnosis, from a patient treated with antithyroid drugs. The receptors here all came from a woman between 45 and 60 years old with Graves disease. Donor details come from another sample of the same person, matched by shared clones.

CDR3: CATTPARVLYEQYF. The CDR3 DNA sequence: TGCGCCACCACACCGGCCAGAGTGTTGTACGAGCAGTACTTC. This chain links TRBV10-1 with TRBJ2-7; no clear D gene. V lost 10 bases and J 4 bases, leaving 20 bases between the germline ends. Germline CDR1 WNHNN, CDR2 SYGVQD (reference sequence). This CDR3 is 14 amino acids long.

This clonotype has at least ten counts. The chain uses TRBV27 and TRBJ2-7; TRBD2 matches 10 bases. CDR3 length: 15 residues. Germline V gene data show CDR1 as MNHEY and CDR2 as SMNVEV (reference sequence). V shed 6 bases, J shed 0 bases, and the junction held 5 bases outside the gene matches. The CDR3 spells CASRKLAGSSYEQYF. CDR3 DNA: TGTGCCAGCAGGAAACTAGCGGGGAGCTCCTACGAGCAGTACTTC.

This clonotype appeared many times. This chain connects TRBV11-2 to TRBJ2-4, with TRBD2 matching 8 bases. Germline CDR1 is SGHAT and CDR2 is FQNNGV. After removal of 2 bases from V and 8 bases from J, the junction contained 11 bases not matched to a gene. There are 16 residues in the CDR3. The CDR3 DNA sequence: TGTGCCAGCAGCTTATACATAGCGGGGATGGGGGACATTCAGTACTTC. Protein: CASSLYIAGMGDIQYF.

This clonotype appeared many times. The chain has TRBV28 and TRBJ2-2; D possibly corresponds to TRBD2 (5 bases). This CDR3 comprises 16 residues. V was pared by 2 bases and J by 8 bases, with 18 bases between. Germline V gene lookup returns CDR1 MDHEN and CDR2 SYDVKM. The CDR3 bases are TGTGCCAGCAGTTTAAAAGACTACCCTAGTGTTGGGGAGCTGTTTTTT. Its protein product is CASSLKDYPSVGELFF.